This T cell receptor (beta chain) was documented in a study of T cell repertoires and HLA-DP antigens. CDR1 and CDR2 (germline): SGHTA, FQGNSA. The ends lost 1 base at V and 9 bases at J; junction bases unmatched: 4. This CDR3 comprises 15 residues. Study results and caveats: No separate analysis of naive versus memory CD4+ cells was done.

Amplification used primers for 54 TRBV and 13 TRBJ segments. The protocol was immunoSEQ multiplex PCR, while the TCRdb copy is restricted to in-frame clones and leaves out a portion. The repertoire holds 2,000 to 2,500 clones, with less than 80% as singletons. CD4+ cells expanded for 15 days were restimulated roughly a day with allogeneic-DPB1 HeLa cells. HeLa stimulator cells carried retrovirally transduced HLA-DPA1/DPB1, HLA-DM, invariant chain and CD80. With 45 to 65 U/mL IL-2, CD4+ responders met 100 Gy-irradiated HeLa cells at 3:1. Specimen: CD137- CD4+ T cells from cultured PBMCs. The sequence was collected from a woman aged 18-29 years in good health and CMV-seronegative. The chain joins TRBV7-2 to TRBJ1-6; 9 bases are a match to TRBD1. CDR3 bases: TGTGCCAGCAGCTTAGGGGGGACAGGGATTTCACCCCTCCACTTT. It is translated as CASSLGGTGISPLHF.